Shown below are 20 T cell receptor beta chains from a single sample sequenced in a study of T cell repertoires in cytomegalovirus infection. One entry per CDR3 protein results from TCRdb running MiXCR on the reads. The sample holds about 140,000 distinct CDR3 sequences, 6.5% seen once. The sample comprised PBMCs. The receptors here all came from a human donor in good health (CMV status not recorded). Some clones in this sample may be carry-over from other donors' samples.

This clonotype was detected ten times or more. The rearrangement links TRBV7-8 to TRBJ2-5; D is possibly TRBD2 (5 bases). Germline V gene sequence: CDR1 SGHVS, CDR2 FQNEAQ. This CDR3 has 15 residues. V gave up 0 bases and J gave up 2 bases, with 10 bases separating them. CDR3 region: CASSLAGIEQETQYF. The CDR3 DNA reads TGTGCCAGCAGCTTAGCCGGGATTGAGCAAGAGACCCAGTACTTC. Looking up the rest from reference TRBV7-8 and TRBJ2-5 gives the full variable domain: GAGVSQSPRYKVAKRGQDVALRCDPISGHVSLFWYQQALGQGPEFLTYFQNEAQLDKSGLPSDRFFAERPEGSVSTLKIQRTQQEDSAVYLCASSLAGIEQETQYFGPGTRLLVL.

This clonotype was recorded a few times. The V and J genes are TRBV20-1 and TRBJ2-5; D may be TRBD2 (6 bases). The germline gives CDR1 DFQATT, CDR2 SNEGSKA (reference sequence). The CDR3 sequence is 15 residues long. V was shortened by 3 bases and J by 1 base, with 15 bases between the two germline ends. CDR3 coding DNA: TGCAGTGCTAGTGGGGATAGCGGCACCCAAGAGACCCAGTACTTC. It specifies CSASGDSGTQETQYF.

CDR3 DNA: TGTGCCAGCATCCAGGGGGGGAGCGGCTATGGCTACACCTTC. This codes for CASIQGGSGYGYTF. The chain uses TRBV28 and TRBJ1-2; TRBD1 agrees at 7 bases. The CDR3 length is 14 residues. The V gene's germline CDR1 is MDHEN and CDR2 SYDVKM. The J segment lost 4 bases and the V segment lost 7 bases, leaving 9 bases of the junction unmatched.

The rearrangement joins TRBV11-2 to TRBJ1-4, with 9 positions matching TRBD1. The junction had 5 bases not matched to a gene; V was cut back by 4 bases and J by 5 bases. CDR1 and CDR2 from the germline V gene are SGHAT and FQNNGV. This CDR3 has 15 amino acids. The CDR3 spells CASSSGTGINEKLFF. CDR3 coding DNA: TGTGCCAGCAGCTCTGGGACAGGGATAAATGAAAAACTGTTTTTT.

V gene TRBV29-1 combines with J gene TRBJ2-7; 9 nucleotides align to TRBD2. CDR3 size: 14 residues. Germline CDR1 is SQVTM and CDR2 is ANQGSEA. Germline trimming cut 4 bases from V and 0 bases from J; bases unmatched to any gene: 4. CDR3 DNA: TGCAGCGTTGTAGCGGGGGAGAGCTCCTACGAGCAGTACTTC. Translated, it gives CSVVAGESSYEQYF.

This clonotype has ten or more counts. The CDR3 spells CASSYWRGQGLNEQFF. In DNA form, the CDR3 reads TGTGCCAGCAGTTACTGGCGAGGACAGGGGCTGAATGAGCAGTTCTTC. The rearrangement joins TRBV6-5 to TRBJ2-1; 9 positions agree with TRBD1. J was trimmed by 7 bases and V by 1 base; bases with no gene match: 8. The germline V gene encodes CDR1 MNHEY and CDR2 SVGAGI. CDR3 length equals 16 residues.

In its sample, this clonotype was seen a few times. The chain joins TRBV7-8 to TRBJ1-2, with 8 bases lining up with TRBD1. With 6 bases clipped from V and 2 bases from J, the junction kept 8 bases outside the gene matches. Germline V gene sequence: CDR1 SGHVS, CDR2 FQNEAQ. The CDR3 consists of 15 residues. CDR3 protein: CASRYQGAINYGYTF. CDR3 nucleotides: TGTGCCAGCAGGTACCAGGGGGCGATCAACTATGGCTACACCTTC.

The V and J genes are TRBV27 and TRBJ1-2; 7 bases map to TRBD1. This CDR3 contains 16 residues. Germline CDR1 reads MNHEY; CDR2 reads SMNVEV (reference sequence). J gave up 4 bases and V 3 bases, and 11 bases lay outside the gene matches. DNA for the CDR3: TGTGCCAGCAGTTTGTCGGGACAGAGCCTCTCCTATGGCTACACCTTC. Amino acids: CASSLSGQSLSYGYTF.

At least ten counts were recorded for this clonotype. The chain carries TRBV28 and TRBJ1-5; D not resolved. Between the trimmed V and J ends, which lost 3 bases and 3 bases, there was a span of 12 bases. Germline V gene data show CDR1 as MDHEN and CDR2 as SYDVKM. CDR3 length: 15 amino acids. The CDR3, as DNA: TGTGCCAGCAGTTTCTTCAAAGGGCCCAATCAGCCCCAGCATTTT. Translation: CASSFFKGPNQPQHF.

This rearrangement joins TRBV20-1 to TRBJ2-5; TRBD1 might be the D (5 bases). Looked up from germline, CDR1 is DFQATT and CDR2 is SNEGSKA (reference sequence). This CDR3 has 12 amino acids. V lost 3 bases and J lost 5, with 10 bases in between. The CDR3 DNA sequence: TGCAGTGCTAGGGGGCGCGCCGAGACCCAGTACTTC. It is translated as CSARGRAETQYF.

This clonotype was detected ten times or more. The chain recombines TRBV19 with TRBJ1-5; D unclear. The V gene lost 6 bases and the J gene lost 7 bases, with 16 bases spanning the gap. From germline, CDR1 is LNHDA and CDR2 SQIVND (reference sequence). This CDR3 has 14 residues. CDR3 protein: CASSLQSSIQPQHF. In DNA, the CDR3 is TGTGCCAGTAGCCTCCAGAGTTCGATCCAGCCCCAGCATTTT.

The chain carries TRBV15 and TRBJ2-1, with 13 positions matching TRBD2. Germline CDR1 LNHNV, CDR2 YYDKDF (reference sequence). The V segment lost 3 bases and the J segment 8 bases; nucleotides outside the gene matches: 4. The CDR3 length is 15 residues. Written as DNA, the CDR3 is TGTGCCACCAGCAGCCGACTAGCGGGGGGTTATGAGCAGTTCTTC. It is translated as CATSSRLAGGYEQFF.

This clonotype came up a few times. The gene calls are TRBV7-2 and TRBJ1-1; D ambiguous. The CDR3 covers 13 residues. Trimming removed 2 bases from V and 4 bases from J, with 8 bases in between. Germline V CDR1 and CDR2: SGHTA, FQGNSA. The CDR3 sequence is CASSLKAGTEAFF. In DNA, the CDR3 is TGTGCCAGCAGCTTAAAGGCAGGCACTGAAGCTTTCTTT.

The sample holds many counts of this clonotype. The V and J genes are TRBV2 and TRBJ2-1; 10 bases are a match to TRBD1. Germline lookup yields CDR1 SNHLY and CDR2 FYNNEI. The CDR3 covers 14 residues. V lost 3 bases, J lost 6 bases, and 2 bases stayed unmatched. CDR3 DNA: TGTGCCAGCAGTGATGGGACAGGGGTCAATGAGCAGTTCTTC. Encoded protein: CASSDGTGVNEQFF. Complete variable domain (other parts from reference TRBV2 and TRBJ2-1): EPEVTQTPSHQVTQMGQEVILRCVPISNHLYFYWYRQILGQKVEFLVSFYNNEISEKSEIFDDQFSVERPDGSNFTLKIRSTKLEDSAMYFCASSDGTGVNEQFFGPGTRLTVL.

The chain recombines TRBV19 with TRBJ2-4; TRBD2 matches at 13 bases. CDR3 size: 19 residues. J was trimmed by 0 bases and V by 4 bases; bases with no gene match: 9. Germline-derived CDR1 and CDR2 are LNHDA and SQIVND (reference sequence). This chain's CDR3 is CASSTPGLAGQLAKNIQYF. The CDR3 nucleotides are TGTGCCAGTAGTACCCCGGGACTAGCGGGGCAACTAGCCAAAAACATTCAGTACTTC.

There are many counts of this clonotype. V gene TRBV6-2 or TRBV6-3 combines with J gene TRBJ1-1, with D maybe TRBD1 (5 bases). This CDR3 spans 12 amino acids. The germline V and J ends were trimmed by 6 bases and 4 bases, with 9 bases remaining between them. Germline CDR1 MNHEY, CDR2 SVGEGT. The CDR3 coding sequence is TGTGCCAGCAGCAGGGCTGGCACTGAAGCTTTCTTT. Translation gives CASSRAGTEAFF.

This clonotype was observed a few times. This chain uses TRBV2 with TRBJ1-2; D possibly corresponds to TRBD1 (5 bases). Germline CDR1 SNHLY, CDR2 FYNNEI. The CDR3 has 13 amino acids. The V and J ends lost 6 bases and 3 bases respectively, with 11 bases between them. CDR3 region: CASSATGDYGYTF. For the CDR3, the DNA is TGTGCCAGCAGCGCAACAGGCGACTATGGCTACACCTTC.

The sample holds many counts of this clonotype. The V and J genes are TRBV6-1 and TRBJ2-7; D gene unclear. CDR3 size: 11 residues. Looked up from germline, CDR1 is MNHNS and CDR2 is SASEGT. Trimming took off 5 bases at V and 6 bases at J, with 8 bases between the two ends. The CDR3 DNA is TGTGCCAGCAGTAGTTCTGGCGAGCAGTACTTC. Amino acids: CASSSSGEQYF.

The rearrangement joins TRBV19 to TRBJ1-1; D might be TRBD1 (5 bases). CDR3 length: 15 amino acids. Germline values: CDR1 LNHDA, CDR2 SQIVND (reference sequence). V was pared by 5 bases and J by 0 bases, with 13 bases between. The CDR3, as DNA: TGTGCCAGTAGTTCTCAGGGACGGATGAACACTGAAGCTTTCTTT. Protein sequence: CASSSQGRMNTEAFF.

This clonotype was counted many times. This chain uses TRBV7-2 with TRBJ2-3; 7 bases are shared with TRBD2. The CDR3 extends over 15 amino acids. After removal of 2 bases from V and 2 bases from J, the junction contained 4 bases not matched to a gene. From germline, CDR1 is SGHTA and CDR2 FQGNSA. The CDR3 sequence is CASSLSGVYTDTQYF. DNA for the CDR3: TGTGCCAGCAGCTTAAGCGGGGTTTACACAGATACGCAGTATTTT.